The clone carrying this TCR beta chain was picked up a small number of times. The CDR3 extends over 15 amino acids. The germline CDR1 and CDR2 sequences are SGHKS and YYEKEE (reference sequence). Deletions cut 0 bases from V and 8 bases from J, with 14 bases between. This sample is part of a study of blood T cells in healthy people across ages. Primers used in a second PCR of about 7 to 12 cycles were a sample-barcoded 5' primer and a J-beta primer mix. From the 5' RACE reads, TCRdb called clonotypes with MiXCR, one entry per CDR3 protein. This sample has roughly 500,000 distinct CDR3 sequences; 27% occur once, and the top ten carry around 20%.

This chain connects TRBV5-5 to TRBJ1-4; TRBD1 might be the D (6 bases). Sequenced material: blood. The sequence came from a woman in her 70s in good health. The CDR3 DNA follows: TGTGCCAGCAGCTTGGAAGGGGGTAGCGGGGAAAAACTGTTTTTT. Encoded protein: CASSLEGGSGEKLFF.